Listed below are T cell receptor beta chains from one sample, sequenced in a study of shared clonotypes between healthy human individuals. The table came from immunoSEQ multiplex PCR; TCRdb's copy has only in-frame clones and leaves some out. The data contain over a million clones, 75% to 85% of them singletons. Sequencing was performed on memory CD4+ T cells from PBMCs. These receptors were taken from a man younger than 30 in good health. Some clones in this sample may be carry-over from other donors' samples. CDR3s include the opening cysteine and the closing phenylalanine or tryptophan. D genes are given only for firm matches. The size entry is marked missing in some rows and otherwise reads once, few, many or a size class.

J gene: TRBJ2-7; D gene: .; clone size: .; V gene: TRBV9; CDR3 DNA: TGTGCCAGCAGCGTAGGGGGAGTACTCTACGAGCAGTACTTC; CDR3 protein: CASSVGGVLYEQYF
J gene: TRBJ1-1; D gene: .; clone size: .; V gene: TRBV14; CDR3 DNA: TGTGCCAGCACCCCAAATATGAACACTGAAGCTTTCTTT; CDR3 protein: CASTPNMNTEAFF
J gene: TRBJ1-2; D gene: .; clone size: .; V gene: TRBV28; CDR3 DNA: TGTGCCAGCAGTTCCGCGACGGGGTCGGGGTCTAACTATGGCTACACCTTC; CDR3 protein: CASSSATGSGSNYGYTF
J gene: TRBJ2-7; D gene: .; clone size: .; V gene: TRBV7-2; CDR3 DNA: TGTGCCAGCAGCTTAGCGATAGCGGACCCCTACGAGCAGTACTTC; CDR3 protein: CASSLAIADPYEQYF
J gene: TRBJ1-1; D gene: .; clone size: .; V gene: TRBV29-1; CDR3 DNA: TGCAGCGTCACGGGGAATCTGGCTGAAGCTTTCTTT; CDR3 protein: CSVTGNLAEAFF
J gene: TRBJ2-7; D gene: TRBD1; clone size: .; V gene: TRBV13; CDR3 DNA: TGTGCCAGCAGCCGGGGACAGGTGGGAGTCGGCGAGCAGTACTTC; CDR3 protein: CASSRGQVGVGEQYF
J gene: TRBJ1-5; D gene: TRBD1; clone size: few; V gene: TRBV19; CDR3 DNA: TGTGCCAGTAGTATAGAAGGCAGGGGGTTAACCCATAGCAATCAGCCCCAGCATTTT; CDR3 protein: CASSIEGRGLTHSNQPQHF
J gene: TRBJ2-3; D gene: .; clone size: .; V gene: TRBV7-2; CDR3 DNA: TGTGCCAGCAGCCAGGCGACAGGTCTCACAGATACGCAGTATTTT; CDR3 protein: CASSQATGLTDTQYF
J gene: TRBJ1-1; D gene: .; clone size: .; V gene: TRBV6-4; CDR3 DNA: TGTGCCAGCAGTGACTCCGGGGGAACTGAAGCTTTCTTT; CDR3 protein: CASSDSGGTEAFF
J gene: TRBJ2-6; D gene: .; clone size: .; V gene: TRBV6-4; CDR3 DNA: TGTGCCAGCAGTGACTCACAGGGTGGGGCCAACGTCCTGACTTTC; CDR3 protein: CASSDSQGGANVLTF
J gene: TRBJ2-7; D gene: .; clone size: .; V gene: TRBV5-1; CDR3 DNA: TGCGCCAGCAGTTTGGGAGGAAAAGGCTTGAGGGAGCAGTACTTC; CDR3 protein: CASSLGGKGLREQYF
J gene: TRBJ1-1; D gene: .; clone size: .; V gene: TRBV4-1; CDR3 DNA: TGCGCCAGCAGCCAAGATTTAGCGGGGTACACTGAAGCTTTCTTT; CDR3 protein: CASSQDLAGYTEAFF
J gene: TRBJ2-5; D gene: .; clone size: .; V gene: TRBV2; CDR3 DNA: TGTGCCAGCATGAAGGACCAACAAGAGACCCAGTACTTC; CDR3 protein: CASMKDQQETQYF
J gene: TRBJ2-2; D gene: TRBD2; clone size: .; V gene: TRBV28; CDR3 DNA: TGTGCCAGCAGTTCCACCGGGACTAGCGGCGCGAACACCGGGGAGCTGTTTTTT; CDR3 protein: CASSSTGTSGANTGELFF
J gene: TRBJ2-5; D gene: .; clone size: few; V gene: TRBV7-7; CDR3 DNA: TGTGCCAGCAGCCCAAGGACGGGAGCTGGGACCCAGTACTTC; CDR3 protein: CASSPRTGAGTQYF
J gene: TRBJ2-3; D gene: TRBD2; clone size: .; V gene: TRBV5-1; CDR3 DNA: TGCGCCAGCAGCTTTGATGCGGGGGGCACAGATACGCAGTATTTT; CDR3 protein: CASSFDAGGTDTQYF
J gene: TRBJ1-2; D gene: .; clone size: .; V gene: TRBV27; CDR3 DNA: TGTGCCAGCAGTTTCCGGTCAGGCTTGGGCTACACCTTC; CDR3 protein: CASSFRSGLGYTF
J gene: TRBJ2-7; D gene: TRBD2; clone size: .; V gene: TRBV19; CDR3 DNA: TGTGCCAGTAGTAGATCAGCGGGAGGGTTGCAAGAGCAGTACTTC; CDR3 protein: CASSRSAGGLQEQYF
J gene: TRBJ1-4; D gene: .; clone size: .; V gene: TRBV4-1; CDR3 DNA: TGCGCCAGCAGCCAAGGTACAGGTTTGAATGAAAAACTGTTTTTT; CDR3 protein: CASSQGTGLNEKLFF
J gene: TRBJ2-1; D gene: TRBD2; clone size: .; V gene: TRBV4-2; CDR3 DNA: TGTGCCAGCAGCCAAGCCACCCTAGCGGGCGATGAGCAGTTCTTC; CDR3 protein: CASSQATLAGDEQFF
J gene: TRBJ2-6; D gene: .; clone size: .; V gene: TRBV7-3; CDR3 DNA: TGTGCCAGCAGCCCCGACGGTCTCGCTGGGGCCAACGTCCTGACTTTC; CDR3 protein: CASSPDGLAGANVLTF
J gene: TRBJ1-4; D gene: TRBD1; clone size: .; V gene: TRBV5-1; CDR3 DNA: TGCGCCAGCAGCGAAGCCGGGACAGGGAATGAAAAACTGTTTTTT; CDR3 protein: CASSEAGTGNEKLFF
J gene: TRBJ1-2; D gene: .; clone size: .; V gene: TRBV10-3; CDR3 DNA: TGTGCCAGCAGCGCGACAGCTAACTATGGCTACACCTTC; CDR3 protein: CASSATANYGYTF
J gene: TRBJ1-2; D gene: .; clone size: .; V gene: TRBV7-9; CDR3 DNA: TGTGCCAGCAGCTCCCTTACCGGGCCGTCCTATGGCTACACCTTC; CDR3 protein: CASSSLTGPSYGYTF
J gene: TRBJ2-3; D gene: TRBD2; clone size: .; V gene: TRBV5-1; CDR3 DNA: TGCGCCAGCGGTGCGGGAGATGACACAGATACGCAGTATTTT; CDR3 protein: CASGAGDDTDTQYF